The following is a T cell receptor beta chain sequence with its context. 5'RACE template switching with UMIs produced the TCR beta cDNA. TCRdb re-called the 5' RACE reads and shows each CDR3 protein once, DNA omitted. Recorded for this sample: 300,000 to 450,000 distinct CDR3 sequences. The V gene's germline CDR1 is SGHKS and CDR2 YYEKEE (reference sequence). CDR3 length equals 18 residues. The sample is drawn from a study of T cells expressing NK-cell markers. V gene TRBV5-5 combines with J gene TRBJ2-6; TCRdb lists TRBD1, though no DNA is available to test this call. The receptor's source is a man aged 18 to 69 in good health. Sequenced input: blood T cells: a sorted CD56 or NKG2C T cell subset, CD4+ or CD8+ T cells, or bulk PBMC T cells (not recorded which). CDR3: CASSLDRGLVSGANVLTF.